This T cell receptor (beta chain) was captured by sequencing in a study of T cells after yellow fever vaccination. CDR1 is MNHEY and CDR2 is SVGEGT in the germline V gene. Trimming took 6 bases from V and 4 from J, leaving 15 bases between them. This CDR3 is 14 amino acids long. TCRdb independently ran MiXCR on the 5' RACE reads; one entry per CDR3 protein. The sample consists of 300,000 or so distinct CDR3 sequences, approximately 3.9% of them appearing once. The rearrangement uses TRBV6-2 or TRBV6-3 and TRBJ1-2; possible D gene TRBD1, 5 bases. The source material was PBMCs, sampled 5 days after the yellow fever booster vaccination. The receptor's source is a man younger than 35 who received the YFV17D yellow fever vaccine. Here the CDR3 reads CASRPDRNFYGYTF. In DNA form, the CDR3 reads TGTGCCAGCAGACCCGACAGAAACTTCTATGGCTACACCTTC.